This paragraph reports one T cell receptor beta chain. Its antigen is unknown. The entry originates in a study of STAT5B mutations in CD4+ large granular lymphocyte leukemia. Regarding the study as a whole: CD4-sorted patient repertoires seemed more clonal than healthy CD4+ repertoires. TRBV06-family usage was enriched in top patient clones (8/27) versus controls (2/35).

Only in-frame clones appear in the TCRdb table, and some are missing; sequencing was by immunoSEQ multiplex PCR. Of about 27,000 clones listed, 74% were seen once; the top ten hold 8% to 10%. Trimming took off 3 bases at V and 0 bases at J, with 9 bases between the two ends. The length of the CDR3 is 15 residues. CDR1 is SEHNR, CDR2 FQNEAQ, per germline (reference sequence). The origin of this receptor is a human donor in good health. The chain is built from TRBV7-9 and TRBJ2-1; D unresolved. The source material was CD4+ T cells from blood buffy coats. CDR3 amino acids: CASSLVGRSYNEQFF. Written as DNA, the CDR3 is TGTGCCAGCAGCTTGGTCGGACGCTCCTACAATGAGCAGTTCTTC.